One and the same sample provided the 23 T cell receptor beta chains below, sequenced in a study of long-term antiretroviral therapy in people with HIV. A v3.0 immunoSEQ assay was performed at survey level. Using immunoSEQ multiplex PCR, the repertoire was profiled, and TCRdb retains in-frame clones only, with some absent. The sample records about 16,000 clones, about 91% being singletons. The sample here was unsorted PBMCs, taken more than 2.2 years before starting antiretroviral therapy. Receptor source: a woman in her twenties or thirties with HIV.

The CDR3 region is CASSLSGVESSGNTIYF. CDR3 nucleotides: TGTGCCAGCAGCTTATCGGGGGTGGAGAGCTCTGGAAACACCATATATTTT. V and J are TRBV7-2 and TRBJ1-3; D is possibly TRBD1 (5 bases). The CDR3 runs 17 residues. Trimming cost V 2 bases and J 0 bases, with 14 bases left between them. CDR1 is SGHTA and CDR2 is FQGNSA in the germline V gene. Using reference TRBV7-2 and TRBJ1-3 for the parts outside the CDR3, the full variable domain is GAGVSQSPSNKVTEKGKDVELRCDPISGHTALYWYRQSLGQGLEFLIYFQGNSAPDKSGLPSDRFSAERTGGSVSTLTIQRTQQEDSAVYLCASSLSGVESSGNTIYFGEGSWLTVV.

This sequence joins TRBV11-2 and TRBJ2-1; 13 positions agree with TRBD2. The CDR3 has 15 amino acids. Germline V CDR1 and CDR2: SGHAT, FQNNGV. V lost 6 bases to trimming and J lost 8 bases; unmatched junction nucleotides: 7. In DNA form, the CDR3 reads TGTGCCAGCAGTTTACTAGCGGGGGGGCGCGATGAGCAGTTCTTC. It translates to CASSLLAGGRDEQFF.

The rearrangement joins TRBV28 to TRBJ2-3; no reliable D call. Germline values: CDR1 MDHEN, CDR2 SYDVKM. The CDR3 extends over 14 amino acids. V was clipped by 3 bases and J by 1 base, with 8 bases between them. As DNA, the CDR3 is TGTGCCAGCAGTTTCCTCCAGGGCACAGATACGCAGTATTTT. It is translated as CASSFLQGTDTQYF.

This clone was detected once. The chain joins TRBV6-1 to TRBJ1-1, with unresolved D. Germline V CDR1 and CDR2: MNHNS, SASEGT. The CDR3 has 13 residues. Trimming removed 4 bases at V and 3 bases at J, with 9 bases between. The CDR3 protein is CASSGEGDTEAFF. The CDR3 DNA reads as TGTGCCAGCAGTGGGGAAGGCGACACTGAAGCTTTCTTT.

V gene TRBV6-5 combines with J gene TRBJ1-6; no firm D call. V lost 2 bases and J 6 bases, leaving 11 bases between the germline ends. Germline CDR1 is MNHEY and CDR2 is SVGAGI. The CDR3 contains 15 residues. The CDR3 nucleotides read TGTGCCAGCAGTTACAACAGCGAACCTAATTCACCCCTCCACTTT. Amino acid sequence: CASSYNSEPNSPLHF.

This chain uses TRBV5-1 with TRBJ2-1; D remains ambiguous. This CDR3 comprises 13 residues. V was trimmed by 0 bases and J by 8 bases, leaving 9 bases between them. Germline values: CDR1 SGHRS, CDR2 YFSETQ. CDR3 sequence reads: CASSLAGVDEQFF. For the CDR3, the DNA is TGCGCCAGCAGCTTGGCCGGTGTGGATGAGCAGTTCTTC.

V and J are TRBV29-1 and TRBJ1-1; possible D gene TRBD1, 5 bases. V lost 7 bases to trimming and J lost 1 base, with 10 bases between them. This CDR3 region has 12 residues. The germline CDR1 and CDR2 sequences are SQVTM and ANQGSEA. CDR3: CSGGTGNTEAFF. The CDR3 bases are TGCAGCGGCGGGACGGGGAACACTGAAGCTTTCTTT. Together with reference TRBV29-1 and TRBJ1-1, the CDR3 gives the full variable domain: SAVISQKPSRDICQRGTSLTIQCQVDSQVTMMFWYRQQPGQSLTLIATANQGSEATYESGFVIDKFPISRPNLTFSTLTVSNMSPEDSSIYLCSGGTGNTEAFFGQGTRLTVV.

CDR3 sequence: CASRTHRGPGEQYF. In DNA form, the CDR3 reads TGTGCCAGCAGGACCCACAGGGGGCCCGGCGAGCAGTACTTC. This sequence joins TRBV6-5 and TRBJ2-7; 9 bases fit TRBD1. Germline V gene sequence: CDR1 MNHEY, CDR2 SVGAGI. V shed 6 bases and J 6 bases; nucleotides not matched to a gene: 9. This CDR3 is 14 amino acids long.

The chain joins TRBV6-5 to TRBJ1-2; D gene ambiguous. V lost 6 bases and J 4 bases, leaving 15 bases between the germline ends. CDR1 is MNHEY, CDR2 SVGAGI, per germline. The CDR3 contains 14 residues. The CDR3: CASSIGRISYGYTF. Written as DNA, the CDR3 is TGTGCCAGCAGCATTGGCAGAATAAGCTATGGCTACACCTTC.

Points on this clone: The junction departs from germline at one end; a sequencing error may be responsible. The chain couples TRBV10-3 to TRBJ2-5, with 7 bases identical to TRBD2. The CDR3 sequence is 15 residues long. CDR1 is ENHRY, CDR2 SYGVKD, per germline. CDR3 amino acids: CASSPGGSVGETQYF. CDR3 in DNA: TGTGCCAGCAGTCCGGGGGGATCGGTAGGAGAGACCCAGTACTTC.

V is TRBV27 and J is TRBJ2-7; no clear D. This CDR3 comprises 15 residues. CDR1 and CDR2 (germline): MNHEY, SMNVEV (reference sequence). The V end lost 0 bases, the J end lost 0 bases, and 9 bases lay between the germline ends. The CDR3 loop reads CASSLSGSSSYEQYF. The CDR3 coding sequence is TGTGCCAGCAGTTTATCTGGCTCCAGCTCCTACGAGCAGTACTTC.

This rearrangement joins TRBV14 to TRBJ2-1; D uncertain. V lost 0 bases and J 4 bases, leaving 10 bases between the germline ends. This CDR3 has 15 residues. Germline V gene data show CDR1 as SGHDN and CDR2 as FVKESK. The CDR3 DNA reads as TGTGCCAGCAGCCAAGAAGATTGGTCGTACAATGAGCAGTTCTTC. It translates to CASSQEDWSYNEQFF.

The chain combines TRBV2 with TRBJ1-4, with D possibly being TRBD1 (5 bases). The V gene lost 5 bases and the J gene lost 8 bases, with 18 bases spanning the gap. This CDR3 has 15 amino acids. Germline V gene lookup returns CDR1 SNHLY and CDR2 FYNNEI. CDR3 amino acids: CASSWSGQGEEKLFF. CDR3 DNA: TGTGCCAGCAGTTGGTCGGGCCAAGGGGAAGAAAAACTGTTTTTT.

The chain has TRBV2 and TRBJ1-1; perhaps TRBD1 as D (6 bases). V lost 4 bases and J 3 bases, leaving 12 bases between the germline ends. Germline V CDR1 and CDR2: SNHLY, FYNNEI. The CDR3 contains 14 residues. The DNA for the CDR3 is TGTGCCAGCAGTGCTCAGGGGTCGGACACTGAAGCTTTCTTT. It is translated as CASSAQGSDTEAFF.

The rearrangement joins TRBV14 to TRBJ1-3; D is perhaps TRBD1 (5 bases). Trimming shortened V by 4 bases and J by 2 bases, and 9 bases separated the two germline ends. Germline V gene data show CDR1 as SGHDN and CDR2 as FVKESK. The CDR3 covers 14 residues. CDR3 in amino acids: CASSLQVTGNTIYF. CDR3 DNA sequence: TGTGCCAGCAGCCTACAGGTTACTGGAAACACCATATATTTT.

The chain links TRBV10-3 to TRBJ1-3, with 9 bases identical to TRBD1. The CDR3 extends over 17 amino acids. After removal of 3 bases from V and 4 bases from J, the junction contained 10 bases not matched to a gene. Germline CDR1 is ENHRY and CDR2 is SYGVKD. Written as DNA, the CDR3 is TGTGCCATCAGTGACCCGCGGGACAGGGCGTCGGGAAACACCATATATTTT. It encodes CAISDPRDRASGNTIYF.

The rearrangement joins TRBV19 to TRBJ1-2, with D perhaps matching TRBD1 (6 bases). Trimming removed 8 bases from V and 3 bases from J, with 16 bases in between. The CDR3 spans 14 residues. CDR1 LNHDA and CDR2 SQIVND come from the germline V gene (reference sequence). The CDR3 loop reads CASSRKAGDYGYTF. The CDR3 DNA is TGTGCCAGTTCTCGAAAAGCAGGGGACTATGGCTACACCTTC.

The rearrangement links TRBV18 to TRBJ1-2, with no clear D. CDR1 is KGHSH, CDR2 LQKENI, per germline. The V end was cut by 3 bases, the J end by 2 bases, with 13 bases between. The CDR3 contains 15 residues. The CDR3 region is CASSPSGVANYGYTF. The CDR3 DNA sequence: TGTGCCAGCTCACCCAGTGGCGTAGCGAACTATGGCTACACCTTC.

The rearrangement joins TRBV7-2 to TRBJ1-1; perhaps TRBD1 as D (5 bases). Germline V CDR1 and CDR2: SGHTA, FQGNSA. The CDR3 length is 13 residues. Trimming left V 8 bases short and J 3 bases short, with 13 bases between. The CDR3 protein is CASLRQYDTEAFF. DNA of the CDR3: TGTGCCAGCCTAAGACAGTACGACACTGAAGCTTTCTTT.

This chain uses TRBV19 with TRBJ1-2; D is possibly TRBD1 (5 bases). Trimming removed 8 bases from V and 7 bases from J, with 11 bases in between. From germline, CDR1 is LNHDA and CDR2 SQIVND (reference sequence). The CDR3 is 11 residues long. CDR3 sequence reads: CASGLGGGYTF. The CDR3 DNA reads as TGTGCCAGTGGTCTGGGGGGTGGCTACACCTTC.

The V call is TRBV19, the J call TRBJ2-1, with D uncertain. Germline assignment: CDR1 LNHDA and CDR2 SQIVND (reference sequence). Trimming left V 7 bases short and J 4 bases short, with 20 bases between. The CDR3 consists of 16 residues. CDR3 coding DNA: TGTGCCAGTAACCCCGGGTCCATTAGGGCATACAATGAGCAGTTCTTC. Its translation is CASNPGSIRAYNEQFF.

This chain uses TRBV18 with TRBJ2-1; TRBD1 aligns across 11 bases. Trimming took 6 bases from V and 4 from J; bases not matched to a gene: 11. Germline lookup yields CDR1 KGHSH and CDR2 LQKENI. CDR3 length equals 17 residues. The CDR3 loop is CASSRTGGFAVYNEQFF. CDR3 coding DNA: TGTGCCAGCTCCCGGACAGGGGGCTTTGCTGTGTACAATGAGCAGTTCTTC.

This sequence joins TRBV29-1 and TRBJ1-3; weak D call: TRBD1 (6 bases). This CDR3 has 14 amino acids. CDR1 is SQVTM, CDR2 ANQGSEA, per germline. V was clipped by 7 bases and J by 2 bases, with 15 bases between them. CDR3 sequence reads: CSAGSQGTGNTIYF. The CDR3 region has the DNA TGCAGCGCCGGATCTCAGGGGACTGGAAACACCATATATTTT.